Shown below are 30 T cell receptor beta chains from a single sample sequenced in a study of cytomegalovirus exposure and HLA in healthy donors. Use of 60 Vbeta and 13 Jbeta primers characterized the PCR. Only in-frame clones appear in the TCRdb table, and some are missing; sequencing was by immunoSEQ multiplex PCR. The sample lists about 130,000 clones, 84% occurring once. Sequences were obtained from PBMCs. These receptors came from a man aged 50-60 years in good health and CMV-seronegative.

The chain recombines TRBV6-1 with TRBJ1-1; possible D gene TRBD1, 6 bases. The CDR3 totals 13 residues. Germline V gives CDR1 MNHNS, CDR2 SASEGT. Deletions cut 1 base from V and 3 bases from J, with 6 bases between. The CDR3 region is CASSEDRDTEAFF. The CDR3 region has the DNA TGTGCCAGCAGTGAAGACAGGGACACTGAAGCTTTCTTT.

The rearrangement links TRBV19 to TRBJ2-1, with D maybe TRBD2 (7 bases). This CDR3 comprises 15 residues. Trimming removed 1 base at V and 2 bases at J, with 9 bases between. Germline V gene sequence: CDR1 LNHDA, CDR2 SQIVND (reference sequence). CDR3 in amino acids: CASSIGGGAYNEQFF. The CDR3 nucleotides read TGTGCCAGTAGTATAGGCGGGGGCGCCTACAATGAGCAGTTCTTC.

This chain uses TRBV7-2 with TRBJ1-5; D remains ambiguous. The V gene lost 5 bases and the J gene lost 4 bases, with 15 bases spanning the gap. The germline CDR1 and CDR2 sequences are SGHTA and FQGNSA. The CDR3 consists of 15 residues. CDR3 in DNA: TGTGCCAGCAGCGCAGACACCATCCGGAATCAGCCCCAGCATTTT. Encoded protein: CASSADTIRNQPQHF.

The rearrangement joins TRBV6-6 to TRBJ1-6, with a weak D call TRBD1 (6 bases). V lost 6 bases and J lost 6, with 18 bases in between. Germline V gene sequence: CDR1 MNHNY, CDR2 SVGAGI (reference sequence). The CDR3 length is 16 residues. This chain's CDR3 is CASSTTAGDGNSPLHF. CDR3 in DNA: TGTGCCAGCAGCACTACGGCAGGGGATGGTAATTCACCCCTCCACTTT.

The chain recombines TRBV11-2 with TRBJ2-5; perhaps TRBD2 as D (5 bases). Trimming took off 1 base at V and 4 bases at J, with 13 bases between the two ends. Germline CDR1 and CDR2: SGHAT and FQNNGV. CDR3 length equals 15 residues. In nucleotides, the CDR3 is TGTGCCAGCAGCTTAGGGGCTTCGGGGAGAGAGACCCAGTACTTC. Translation: CASSLGASGRETQYF.

The chain employs TRBV19 and TRBJ1-4, with 7 positions matching TRBD1. The CDR3 length is 15 residues. The ends lost 2 bases at V and 8 bases at J; junction bases unmatched: 8. CDR1 is LNHDA and CDR2 is SQIVND in the germline V gene (reference sequence). Here the CDR3 DNA reads TGTGCCAGTAGTATACATCGACAGGGAGGAGAAAAACTGTTTTTT. It codes for CASSIHRQGGEKLFF.

A single count supports this clone. The J gene is TRBJ1-1, the V gene TRBV11-2; D perhaps matches TRBD1 (6 bases). Trimming shortened V by 5 bases and J by 1 base, and 8 bases separated the two germline ends. CDR1 and CDR2 from the germline V gene are SGHAT and FQNNGV. This CDR3 is built from 13 residues. CDR3 in amino acids: CASSTRGNTEAFF. In nucleotides, the CDR3 is TGTGCCAGCAGCACCAGGGGGAACACTGAAGCTTTCTTT.

The chain recombines TRBV6-1 with TRBJ2-3; D may be TRBD1 (6 bases). This CDR3 is built from 13 residues. Germline assignment: CDR1 MNHNS and CDR2 SASEGT. V lost 4 bases and J 5 bases, leaving 10 bases between the germline ends. CDR3 region: CASSALQGDTQYF. The CDR3 coding sequence is TGTGCCAGCAGTGCCTTACAGGGAGATACGCAGTATTTT.

This clone was recorded only once. The chain links TRBV4-3 to TRBJ1-2; 8 bases fit TRBD1. CDR3 size: 19 residues. Germline V gives CDR1 LGHNA, CDR2 YSLEER. V lost 0 bases and J lost 4; bases outside the gene matches: 16. This CDR3 is CASSQEGTTGAPPIYGYTF. For the CDR3, the DNA is TGCGCCAGCAGCCAAGAGGGAACGACAGGGGCTCCCCCGATCTATGGCTACACCTTC.

This chain links TRBV7-2 with TRBJ2-1, with 9 bases aligning to TRBD1. This CDR3 has 13 residues. V was pared by 4 bases and J by 9 bases, with 4 bases of the junction left unmatched. CDR1 and CDR2 (germline): SGHTA, FQGNSA. The CDR3 reads CASSYTGGGEQFF. The DNA of the CDR3 is TGTGCCAGCAGCTACACAGGGGGCGGTGAGCAGTTCTTC.

In this sample, this clone turned up once. The CDR3 region has the DNA TGCGCCAGCAGCTTGGCCGGTTCCGGGGTGGAAAGCGATGAGACCCAGTACTTC. Amino acids: CASSLAGSGVESDETQYF. J is TRBJ2-5 and V is TRBV5-1; possibly TRBD2 for D (5 bases). The V gene lost 0 bases and the J gene lost 5 bases, with 23 bases spanning the gap. Germline V CDR1 and CDR2: SGHRS, YFSETQ. The CDR3 contains 18 residues.

V and J are TRBV4-3 and TRBJ2-1; 9 positions match TRBD1. V lost 5 bases to trimming and J lost 2 bases; unmatched junction nucleotides: 4. The CDR3 runs 15 residues. Germline assignment: CDR1 LGHNA and CDR2 YSLEER. CDR3 in amino acids: CASSLDRGAYNEQFF. The CDR3 DNA sequence: TGCGCCAGCAGCTTGGACAGGGGAGCCTACAATGAGCAGTTCTTC.

V usage is TRBV27 and J usage is TRBJ2-5; tentative D call: TRBD1 (5 bases). CDR1 is MNHEY and CDR2 is SMNVEV in the germline V gene (reference sequence). V was trimmed by 6 bases and J by 7 bases, leaving 21 bases between them. The CDR3 is 15 residues long. CDR3 DNA sequence: TGTGCCAGCAGGAGTGGGGCGGACGGCCTTTGGACCCAGTACTTC. This translates into CASRSGADGLWTQYF.

The CDR3: CASSSPGEYQETQYF. In DNA, the CDR3 is TGTGCCAGCAGCTCCCCAGGGGAGTACCAAGAGACCCAGTACTTC. The rearrangement joins TRBV13 to TRBJ2-5; the D gene is possibly TRBD1 (6 bases). The ends were cut back, 4 bases at V and 0 bases at J, with 12 bases in the middle. The CDR3 runs to 15 residues. Germline lookup yields CDR1 PRHDT and CDR2 FYEKMQ (reference sequence).

This rearrangement joins TRBV7-9 to TRBJ2-7; D gene uncertain. CDR1 and CDR2 from the germline V gene are SEHNR and FQNEAQ (reference sequence). V was shortened by 1 base and J by 3 bases, with 10 bases between the two germline ends. The CDR3 has 14 amino acids. Here the CDR3 reads CASSLGPENYEQYF. CDR3 DNA sequence: TGTGCCAGCAGCTTAGGTCCGGAGAACTACGAGCAGTACTTC.

This rearrangement joins TRBV5-4 to TRBJ1-1; D call uncertain. The CDR3 loop spans 14 amino acids. With 5 bases removed from V and 0 bases from J, the gap between germline ends came to 11 bases. The germline V gene encodes CDR1 SGHNT and CDR2 YYREEE (reference sequence). In DNA form, the CDR3 reads TGTGCCAGCAGGACTACAGAATTGAACACTGAAGCTTTCTTT. Translation gives CASRTTELNTEAFF.

The CDR3: CASSARGSTDTQYF. The CDR3 DNA is TGTGCCAGCAGTGCGCGGGGGTCCACAGATACGCAGTATTTT. The chain is built from TRBV25-1 and TRBJ2-3, with 7 bases matching TRBD2. Germline-derived CDR1 and CDR2 are MGHDK and SYGVNS. Unmatched junction bases numbered 3, after V lost 4 bases and J lost 2 bases. CDR3 length: 14 amino acids.

The rearrangement joins TRBV5-1 to TRBJ1-1, with D possibly TRBD1 on 5 matching bases. Deletions cut 6 bases from V and 3 bases from J, with 15 bases between. The length of the CDR3 is 14 residues. Germline CDR1 SGHRS, CDR2 YFSETQ. CDR3 residues: CASTYSDTYTEAFF. In DNA form, the CDR3 reads TGCGCCAGCACCTACTCGGACACATACACTGAAGCTTTCTTT.

This clone turned up a few times. The genes are TRBV10-3 and TRBJ1-5; weak D call: TRBD1 (6 bases). This CDR3 comprises 15 residues. From germline, CDR1 is ENHRY and CDR2 SYGVKD. V was trimmed by 5 bases and J by 2 bases, leaving 13 bases between them. This CDR3 is CAISSGVGGNQPQHF. CDR3 DNA: TGTGCCATCAGTTCAGGGGTTGGTGGCAATCAGCCCCAGCATTTT.

V is TRBV5-4 and J is TRBJ2-4; weak D call: TRBD2 (7 bases). Germline values: CDR1 SGHNT, CDR2 YYREEE (reference sequence). The CDR3 runs to 16 residues. The V end was cut by 3 bases, the J end by 6 bases, with 19 bases between. The chain's CDR3 is CASSYGGLAERNIQYF. The CDR3 DNA is TGTGCCAGCAGCTATGGGGGCCTAGCGGAAAGAAACATTCAGTACTTC.

This clone was detected only once. The gene calls are TRBV14 and TRBJ1-3; D is unclear. Trimming took off 5 bases at V and 10 bases at J, with 12 bases between the two ends. Germline assignment: CDR1 SGHDN and CDR2 FVKESK. The length of the CDR3 is 12 residues. The CDR3 DNA sequence: TGTGCCAGCAGCTATATGGAGAGGACCATATATTTT. This translates into CASSYMERTIYF.

About this clone: The identical CDR3 is also encoded by other nucleotide sequences in the sample. The chain couples TRBV7-9 to TRBJ1-2; 9 bases are shared with TRBD1. The CDR3 consists of 13 residues. V was pared by 5 bases and J by 11 bases, with 9 bases of the junction left unmatched. Germline-derived CDR1 and CDR2 are SEHNR and FQNEAQ (reference sequence). CDR3 in amino acids: CASSPRTGVGYTF. The CDR3 DNA reads TGTGCCAGCAGCCCAAGGACAGGGGTTGGATACACCTTC.

The CDR3 DNA reads TGTGCCAGCAGCCAAGGGACTAGCGGGGGCCCCTACAATGAGCAGTTCTTC. Translation gives CASSQGTSGGPYNEQFF. The V call is TRBV4-2, the J call TRBJ2-1; TRBD2 matches 13 bases. From germline, CDR1 is LGHNA and CDR2 YNFKEQ. The CDR3 has 17 residues. The trim removed 1 base at V and 2 bases at J, leaving 2 bases unmatched.

J is TRBJ2-1 and V is TRBV25-1, with 9 bases matching TRBD1. V dropped 6 bases and J dropped 6; count of bases not matched to a gene: 3. The CDR3 consists of 13 residues. CDR1 is MGHDK, CDR2 SYGVNS, per germline. This CDR3 reads CASRMTGGNEQFF. The CDR3 region has the DNA TGTGCCAGCAGGATGACAGGGGGCAATGAGCAGTTCTTC.

This chain connects TRBV6-6 to TRBJ2-1, with 11 bases lining up with TRBD1. CDR3 length: 15 amino acids. Unmatched junction bases numbered 6, after V lost 2 bases and J lost 9 bases. Germline V gene lookup returns CDR1 MNHNY and CDR2 SVGAGI (reference sequence). As DNA, the CDR3 is TGTGCCAGCAGTTACCCCCGGGACAGGGGGACTGAGCAGTTCTTC. This gives the protein CASSYPRDRGTEQFF.

The rearrangement uses TRBV7-2 and TRBJ2-1, with a possible D match to TRBD1 (5 bases). The CDR3 has 17 residues. V lost 3 bases, J lost 3 bases, and 18 bases lay in between. CDR1 and CDR2 (germline): SGHTA, FQGNSA. The DNA for the CDR3 is TGTGCCAGCAGCTTTCGACAGCCTCCAGCCCTCTACAATGAGCAGTTCTTC. It yields the protein CASSFRQPPALYNEQFF.

This clone was recorded once. The rearrangement uses TRBV9 and TRBJ1-1; D uncertain. Trimming stripped 4 bases from V and 2 bases from J, with 6 bases between. This CDR3 region has 12 residues. The germline V gene encodes CDR1 SGDLS and CDR2 YYNGEE. CDR3 protein: CASSPSNTEAFF. DNA for the CDR3: TGTGCCAGCAGCCCCTCTAACACTGAAGCTTTCTTT. Full variable domain (missing parts from reference TRBV9 and TRBJ1-1): DSGVTQTPKHLITATGQRVTLRCSPRSGDLSVYWYQQSLDQGLQFLIQYYNGEERAKGNILERFSAQQFPDLHSELNLSSLELGDSALYFCASSPSNTEAFFGQGTRLTVV.

The rearrangement links TRBV6-1 to TRBJ2-1, with D perhaps TRBD2 (5 bases). Germline CDR1 reads MNHNS; CDR2 reads SASEGT. The CDR3 loop spans 14 amino acids. Trimming shortened V by 7 bases and J by 2 bases, and 12 bases separated the two germline ends. The CDR3 nucleotides are TGTGCCAGCATGGCGGGCATAGCCTACAATGAGCAGTTCTTC. Encoded protein: CASMAGIAYNEQFF.

The V gene is TRBV4-3, the J gene TRBJ1-2; 8 bases agree with TRBD1. Germline lookup yields CDR1 LGHNA and CDR2 YSLEER. With 5 bases clipped from V and 6 bases from J, the junction kept 8 bases outside the gene matches. CDR3 length: 14 amino acids. The CDR3 here is CASSVPGRGHGYTF. CDR3 nucleotide sequence: TGCGCCAGCAGCGTCCCGGGCAGGGGGCATGGCTACACCTTC.

V and J are TRBV29-1 and TRBJ2-5; 14 bases line up with TRBD2. V lost 7 bases, J lost 0 bases, and 13 bases stayed unmatched. This CDR3 region has 18 residues. Per the germline V gene, CDR1 is SQVTM and CDR2 is ANQGSEA. The CDR3 reads CSGIRTSGGILYQETQYF. The CDR3 DNA reads TGCAGCGGGATCAGGACTAGCGGGGGGATCTTGTACCAAGAGACCCAGTACTTC.